These T cell receptor beta chains were read from a single sample in a study of OX40 agonist ivuxolimab in advanced cancers. The assay was immunoSEQ multiplex PCR, and TCRdb's table has in-frame clones only and misses some. The sample consists of roughly 70,000 clones, 84% of them appearing once. Sample: CD4+ or CD8+ T cells sorted from blood, taken in a trial of the OX40 agonist ivuxolimab. All receptors come from an adult with an advanced solid tumor such as melanoma, head and neck, liver or kidney cancer. The CDR3 runs from the conserved cysteine through the conserved F or W. Fields, in order: J gene, clone size, V gene, D gene, CDR3 DNA, CDR3 protein. A D gene is named only where the DNA matches it firmly. Only some rows state a clone size, as once, few, many or a class for expanded clones.

j_call: TRBJ1-3; clone_size: few; v_call: TRBV5-1; d_call: .; cdr3_nt: TGCGCCAGCAGGCAACAGAGCTCTGGAAACACCATATATTTT; cdr3_aa: CASRQQSSGNTIYF
j_call: TRBJ2-5; clone_size: .; v_call: TRBV5-1; d_call: TRBD2; cdr3_nt: TGCGCCAGCAGCTTGATTGGGGGGGACCAAGAGACCCAGTACTTC; cdr3_aa: CASSLIGGDQETQYF
j_call: TRBJ1-5; clone_size: few; v_call: TRBV2; d_call: .; cdr3_nt: TGTGCCAGCAGGGACCCAGGGGCACCCAATCAGCCCCAGCATTTT; cdr3_aa: CASRDPGAPNQPQHF
j_call: TRBJ2-4; clone_size: .; v_call: TRBV7-2; d_call: TRBD1; cdr3_nt: TGTGCCAGCAGCCCAACCCCGGACAGGGCCTATGCCAAAAACATTCAGTACTTC; cdr3_aa: CASSPTPDRAYAKNIQYF
j_call: TRBJ2-1; clone_size: .; v_call: TRBV30; d_call: .; cdr3_nt: TGCGCCTGTTACCCCATAGTCGATGAGCAGTTCTTC; cdr3_aa: CACYPIVDEQFF
j_call: TRBJ2-7; clone_size: .; v_call: TRBV5-1; d_call: .; cdr3_nt: TGCGCCAGCTCTAGTTATGTGGGCTACGAGCAGTACTTC; cdr3_aa: CASSSYVGYEQYF
j_call: TRBJ1-5; clone_size: .; v_call: TRBV5-1; d_call: TRBD1; cdr3_nt: TGCGCCAGCAGTCTACAGGGGAAAGGGGATCAGCCCCAGCATTTT; cdr3_aa: CASSLQGKGDQPQHF
j_call: TRBJ1-6; clone_size: .; v_call: TRBV9; d_call: .; cdr3_nt: TGTGCCAGCAGCGGGGGGGACGGATCGAATTCACCCCTCCACTTT; cdr3_aa: CASSGGDGSNSPLHF
j_call: TRBJ2-5; clone_size: .; v_call: TRBV6-1; d_call: TRBD2; cdr3_nt: TGTGCCAGCAGACTAGCGGGAGTTAGAAAGGAGACCCAGTACTTC; cdr3_aa: CASRLAGVRKETQYF
j_call: TRBJ1-1; clone_size: few; v_call: TRBV19; d_call: .; cdr3_nt: TGTGCCAGTATTGGCAGATTGAACACTGAAGCTTTCTTT; cdr3_aa: CASIGRLNTEAFF
j_call: TRBJ1-3; clone_size: .; v_call: TRBV5-6; d_call: .; cdr3_nt: TGTGCCAGCAGCTCGGGGCGGTATTATGGCACCATATATTTT; cdr3_aa: CASSSGRYYGTIYF
j_call: TRBJ2-1; clone_size: .; v_call: TRBV7-9; d_call: .; cdr3_nt: TGTGCCAGCAGCTTAACGGGAGCCTACAATGAGCAGTTCTTC; cdr3_aa: CASSLTGAYNEQFF
j_call: TRBJ2-2; clone_size: .; v_call: TRBV7-2; d_call: .; cdr3_nt: TGTGCCAGCAGCACAGGGTATCCCGGGGAGCTGTTTTTT; cdr3_aa: CASSTGYPGELFF
j_call: TRBJ2-1; clone_size: few; v_call: TRBV7-2; d_call: TRBD1; cdr3_nt: TGTGCCAGCAGCCAACCACCGGGACAGCGGCAGTTCTTC; cdr3_aa: CASSQPPGQRQFF
j_call: TRBJ2-3; clone_size: once; v_call: TRBV7-3; d_call: .; cdr3_nt: TGTGCCAGCGGCCGGGCAGGGGAGACAGATACGCAGTATTTT; cdr3_aa: CASGRAGETDTQYF